A single sample is the source of the 23 T cell receptor beta chains below, sequenced in a study of glioma-infiltrating T cells after dendritic cell vaccination. The time point: after dendritic cell vaccination, including at tumor progression/relapse. Assay: immunoSEQ multiplex PCR; the TCRdb copy retains only in-frame clones and omits some. The repertoire holds roughly 100,000 clones, with less than 90% as singletons. Sequenced here: blood, sampled after dendritic cell vaccination. These TCRs come from a human donor with glioblastoma.

The chain joins TRBV5-1 to TRBJ2-5, with D unresolved. From germline, CDR1 is SGHRS and CDR2 YFSETQ. V dropped 0 bases and J dropped 1 base, with 13 bases sitting between them. The CDR3 consists of 16 residues. The CDR3 coding sequence is TGCGCCAGCAGCTTGGGCCCCTCTGACACCCAAGAGACCCAGTACTTC. Its protein is CASSLGPSDTQETQYF.

V is TRBV14 and J is TRBJ2-1; TRBD1 agrees at 9 bases. The CDR3 covers 15 residues. Losses at the gene ends were 6 bases for V and 4 bases for J; bases not matched to a gene: 7. Germline V gives CDR1 SGHDN, CDR2 FVKESK. The CDR3 sequence: CASSQQGASYNEQFF. In nucleotides, the CDR3 is TGTGCCAGCAGTCAACAGGGGGCTTCTTACAATGAGCAGTTCTTC.

The J gene is TRBJ1-5, the V gene TRBV30; possibly TRBD1 for D (5 bases). CDR3 length: 18 residues. Germline CDR1 GTSNPN, CDR2 SVGIG (reference sequence). V was trimmed by 2 bases and J by 1 base, leaving 21 bases between them. CDR3 sequence (DNA): TGTGCCTGGAGTTTGGGAGGGGTCTACTCACGCAGCAATCAGCCCCAGCATTTT. Amino acids: CAWSLGGVYSRSNQPQHF.

The V gene is TRBV28, the J gene TRBJ1-1; perhaps TRBD1 as D (6 bases). Germline V gene sequence: CDR1 MDHEN, CDR2 SYDVKM. V was clipped by 5 bases and J by 9 bases, with 16 bases between them. The CDR3 has 13 residues. The CDR3 coding sequence is TGTGCCAGCAGTGGTCAGGGGACGGGTAAAGCTTTCTTT. It is translated as CASSGQGTGKAFF. The full variable domain, in which reference TRBV28 and TRBJ1-1 provide the parts outside the CDR3, is DVKVTQSSRYLVKRTGEKVFLECVQDMDHENMFWYRQDPGLGLRLIYFSYDVKMKEKGDIPEGYSVSREKKERFSLILESASTNQTSMYLCASSGQGTGKAFFGQGTRLTVV.

This clone was detected once. The genes are TRBV7-2 and TRBJ1-1; perhaps TRBD1 as D (6 bases). From germline, CDR1 is SGHTA and CDR2 FQGNSA. The CDR3 extends over 13 amino acids. Trimming removed 1 base at V and 10 bases at J, with 13 bases between. CDR3 amino acids: CASSLGRGYGAFF. In DNA form, the CDR3 reads TGTGCCAGCAGCTTAGGAAGGGGGTATGGAGCTTTCTTT.

This clone has just a few counts. The chain has TRBV7-3 and TRBJ1-6, with D possibly being TRBD1 (6 bases). Trimming cost V 5 bases and J 12 bases, with 14 bases left between them. The V gene's germline CDR1 is SGHTA and CDR2 FQGTGA. The CDR3 has 13 residues. The CDR3 DNA sequence: TGTGCCAGCAGCGCTCTAGGGGGGGTACCCCTCCACTTT. Translating it yields CASSALGGVPLHF. Variable domain in full (rest from reference TRBV7-3 and TRBJ1-6): GAGVSQTPSNKVTEKGKYVELRCDPISGHTALYWYRQSLGQGPEFLIYFQGTGAADDSGLPNDRFFAVRPEGSVSTLKIQRTERGDSAVYLCASSALGGVPLHFGNGTRLTVT.

The chain employs TRBV2 and TRBJ1-1; TRBD1 matches 7 bases. Trimming at V came to 6 bases and at J to 5 bases, leaving 9 bases not matched to a gene. CDR3 length: 14 amino acids. Per germline, CDR1 SNHLY and CDR2 FYNNEI. The CDR3 DNA reads TGTGCCAGCAGACAGGGACAGACCAAGACTGAAGCTTTCTTT. Protein sequence: CASRQGQTKTEAFF.

A few counts support this clone. The CDR3 nucleotides read TGTGCCAGCAGAGGGACAGGGGGCCAAGAGACCCAGTACTTC. Protein: CASRGTGGQETQYF. The chain employs TRBV25-1 and TRBJ2-5, with 11 positions matching TRBD1. There are 14 residues in the CDR3. Trimming at V came to 6 bases and at J to 1 base, leaving 1 base not matched to a gene. Germline V gene lookup returns CDR1 MGHDK and CDR2 SYGVNS.

This rearrangement joins TRBV4-3 to TRBJ1-2; the D gene is possibly TRBD1 (6 bases). Trimming shortened V by 0 bases and J by 4 bases, and 6 bases separated the two germline ends. The CDR3 has 13 residues. CDR1 and CDR2 from the germline V gene are LGHNA and YSLEER. Here the CDR3 DNA reads TGCGCCAGCAGCCAAGAAGGGGGCTATGGCTACACCTTC. This encodes CASSQEGGYGYTF.

The chain joins TRBV19 to TRBJ2-6, with D possibly TRBD2 on 5 matching bases. CDR1 LNHDA and CDR2 SQIVND come from the germline V gene (reference sequence). This CDR3 is 13 amino acids long. Between the trimmed V and J ends, which lost 9 bases and 4 bases, there was a span of 10 bases. The CDR3, as DNA: TGTGCCAGCCGGGGTACAGGGGCCAACGTCCTGACTTTC. Its translation is CASRGTGANVLTF.

The chain carries TRBV5-5 and TRBJ2-3; a possible D gene is TRBD2 (7 bases). Germline V CDR1 and CDR2: SGHKS, YYEKEE (reference sequence). This CDR3 is 16 amino acids long. V lost 4 bases and J 4 bases, leaving 19 bases between the germline ends. This CDR3 reads CASSVEGGGPPDTQYF. CDR3 nucleotide sequence: TGTGCCAGCAGCGTCGAGGGAGGGGGTCCCCCAGATACGCAGTATTTT.

This clone has just a few counts. The V and J genes are TRBV4-3 and TRBJ1-2; TRBD1 is a possible D gene (6 bases). The CDR3 spans 18 residues. The V end was cut by 0 bases, the J end by 2 bases, with 19 bases between. Per germline, CDR1 LGHNA and CDR2 YSLEER. The CDR3 DNA reads TGCGCCAGCAGCCAAGATATTGTGGAAGAGACAGGAAACTATGGCTACACCTTC. Its translation is CASSQDIVEETGNYGYTF.

This chain joins TRBV14 and TRBJ2-7; 7 positions match TRBD1. CDR1 is SGHDN and CDR2 is FVKESK in the germline V gene. The V segment lost 1 base and the J segment 6 bases; nucleotides outside the gene matches: 9. The CDR3 loop spans 15 amino acids. The CDR3 reads CASSQVLDREIEQYF. CDR3 nucleotides: TGTGCCAGCAGCCAAGTACTTGACAGGGAAATCGAGCAGTACTTC.

V and J are TRBV5-1 and TRBJ2-7; the D is unclear. The CDR3 totals 14 residues. CDR1 and CDR2 (germline): SGHRS, YFSETQ. Trimming removed 4 bases from V and 3 bases from J, with 14 bases in between. CDR3 loop: CASSPALTGYEQYF. The CDR3, as DNA: TGCGCCAGCAGCCCCGCCTTGACGGGCTACGAGCAGTACTTC.

The chain employs TRBV5-4 and TRBJ2-5; 15 nucleotides match TRBD2. The germline CDR1 and CDR2 sequences are SGHNT and YYREEE (reference sequence). CDR3 length: 16 amino acids. Trimming took 4 bases from V and 3 from J; bases not matched to a gene: 4. The CDR3 region is CASSQGLAGGEETQYF. The CDR3 DNA reads as TGTGCCAGCAGCCAGGGACTAGCGGGGGGAGAAGAGACCCAGTACTTC.

The chain recombines TRBV30 with TRBJ2-7, with D tentatively TRBD1 (5 bases). The V gene's germline CDR1 is GTSNPN and CDR2 SVGIG (reference sequence). The germline V and J ends were trimmed by 2 bases and 0 bases, with 14 bases remaining between them. The CDR3 covers 15 residues. Here the CDR3 reads CAWSKTDRFSYEQYF. For the CDR3, the DNA is TGTGCCTGGAGTAAAACCGACAGATTCTCCTACGAGCAGTACTTC.

The V and J genes are TRBV7-8 and TRBJ2-1; 7 nucleotides agree with TRBD2. Trimming at V came to 5 bases and at J to 4 bases, leaving 11 bases not matched to a gene. Germline values: CDR1 SGHVS, CDR2 FQNEAQ. The CDR3 is 16 residues long. CDR3: CASSPSGAGPYNEQFF. The CDR3 coding sequence is TGTGCCAGCAGCCCCAGCGGGGCCGGCCCTTACAATGAGCAGTTCTTC.

This clone was detected only a few times. This rearrangement joins TRBV7-2 to TRBJ1-3, with TRBD1 matching over 10 bases. V was clipped by 1 base and J by 2 bases; unmatched bases: 2. Germline values: CDR1 SGHTA, CDR2 FQGNSA. The CDR3 runs to 16 residues. CDR3 sequence reads: CASSLVGTGAGNTIYF. The CDR3 DNA reads as TGTGCCAGCAGCTTAGTCGGGACAGGGGCTGGAAACACCATATATTTT.

The CDR3 protein is CASSMGTENTEAFF. The CDR3 DNA reads TGTGCCAGCAGCATGGGGACAGAGAACACTGAAGCTTTCTTT. This sequence joins TRBV5-4 and TRBJ1-1; 7 positions agree with TRBD1. There are 14 residues in the CDR3. From germline, CDR1 is SGHNT and CDR2 YYREEE (reference sequence). V lost 4 bases to trimming and J lost 1 base; unmatched junction nucleotides: 4.

CDR3 nucleotides: TGCGCCAGCAGCCAAGATGCAACAGATAAAGAGACCCAGTACTTC. Protein product: CASSQDATDKETQYF. The chain combines TRBV4-1 with TRBJ2-5; no firm D call. CDR3 size: 15 residues. Trimming stripped 0 bases from V and 3 bases from J, with 11 bases between. In germline, CDR1 is MGHRA, CDR2 YSYEKL.

V gene TRBV30 combines with J gene TRBJ1-2, with D possibly TRBD1 on 6 matching bases. Germline V gene lookup returns CDR1 GTSNPN and CDR2 SVGIG (reference sequence). CDR3 length equals 11 residues. The V end was cut by 5 bases, the J end by 8 bases, with 12 bases between. The CDR3 bases are TGTGCCTGGGTACAGGGTTCCGGCTACACCTTC. Amino acids: CAWVQGSGYTF.

Note on this clone: One end of the junction varies from germline; a read error may be responsible. The chain is built from TRBV6-1 and TRBJ1-5; tentatively, D is TRBD1 (5 bases). The CDR3 has 14 residues. Germline V gives CDR1 MNHNS, CDR2 SASEGT. The CDR3 loop reads CASSEGPLGQLQHF. The CDR3 region has the DNA TGTGCCAGCAGTGAAGGACCCTTGGGGCAGCTCCAGCATTTT.

The chain recombines TRBV6-5 with TRBJ1-2; D unresolved. CDR1 is MNHEY, CDR2 SVGAGI, per germline. This CDR3 spans 14 amino acids. Trimming removed 0 bases from V and 2 bases from J, with 7 bases in between. The CDR3 sequence: CASSYSSGNYGYTF. The CDR3 bases are TGTGCCAGCAGTTACTCGTCCGGGAACTATGGCTACACCTTC.